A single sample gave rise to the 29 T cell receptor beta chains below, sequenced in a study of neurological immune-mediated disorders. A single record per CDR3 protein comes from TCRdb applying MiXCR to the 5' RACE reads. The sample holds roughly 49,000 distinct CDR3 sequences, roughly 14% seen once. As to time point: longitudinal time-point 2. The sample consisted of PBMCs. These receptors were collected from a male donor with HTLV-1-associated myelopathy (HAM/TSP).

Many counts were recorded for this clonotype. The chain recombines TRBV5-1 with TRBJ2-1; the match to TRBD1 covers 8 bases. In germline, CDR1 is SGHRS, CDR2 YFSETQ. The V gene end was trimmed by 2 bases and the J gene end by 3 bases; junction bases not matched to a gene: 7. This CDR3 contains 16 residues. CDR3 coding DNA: TGCGCCAGCAGCTTCCTCGGGACAGGTGACTACAATGAGCAGTTCTTC. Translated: CASSFLGTGDYNEQFF.

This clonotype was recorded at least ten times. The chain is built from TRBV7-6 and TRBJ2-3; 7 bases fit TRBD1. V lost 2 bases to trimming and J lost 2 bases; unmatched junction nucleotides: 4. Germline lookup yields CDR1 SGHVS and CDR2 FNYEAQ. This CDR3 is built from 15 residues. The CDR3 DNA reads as TGTGCCAGCAGCTTAACAGGGGTTCACACAGATACGCAGTATTTT. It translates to CASSLTGVHTDTQYF.

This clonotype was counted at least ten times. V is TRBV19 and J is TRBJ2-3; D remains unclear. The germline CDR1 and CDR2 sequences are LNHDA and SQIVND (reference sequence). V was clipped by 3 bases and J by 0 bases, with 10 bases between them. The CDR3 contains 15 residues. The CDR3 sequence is CASSIEGVSTDTQYF. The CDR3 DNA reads TGTGCCAGTAGTATTGAAGGCGTGAGCACAGATACGCAGTATTTT.

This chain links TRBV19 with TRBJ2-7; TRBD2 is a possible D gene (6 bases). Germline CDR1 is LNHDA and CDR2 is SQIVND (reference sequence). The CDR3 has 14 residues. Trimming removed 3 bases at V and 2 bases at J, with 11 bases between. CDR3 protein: CASSMGLQAYEQYF. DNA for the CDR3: TGTGCCAGTAGTATGGGACTGCAAGCCTACGAGCAGTACTTC.

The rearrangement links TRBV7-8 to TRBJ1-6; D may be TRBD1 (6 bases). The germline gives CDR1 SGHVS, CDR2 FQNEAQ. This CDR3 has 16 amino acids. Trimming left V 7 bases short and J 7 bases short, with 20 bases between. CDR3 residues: CASIRGGGTPNSPLHF. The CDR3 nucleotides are TGTGCCAGCATCCGAGGGGGGGGGACACCCAATTCACCCCTCCACTTT.

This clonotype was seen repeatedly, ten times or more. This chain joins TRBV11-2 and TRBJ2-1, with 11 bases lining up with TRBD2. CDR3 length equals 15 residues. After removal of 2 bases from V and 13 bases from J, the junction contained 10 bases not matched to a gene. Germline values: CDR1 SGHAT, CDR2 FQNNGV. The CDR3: CASSLHSGGGPQQFF. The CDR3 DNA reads TGTGCCAGCAGCTTACATAGCGGGGGGGGTCCCCAACAGTTCTTC.

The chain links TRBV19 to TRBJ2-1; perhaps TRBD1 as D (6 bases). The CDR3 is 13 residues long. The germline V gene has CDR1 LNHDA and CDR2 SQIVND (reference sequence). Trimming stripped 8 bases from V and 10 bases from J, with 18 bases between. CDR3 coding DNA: TGTGCCAGTGCCAAACAGGGATTCAGAGAGCAGTTCTTC. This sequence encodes CASAKQGFREQFF. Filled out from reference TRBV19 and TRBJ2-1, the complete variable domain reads DGGITQSPKYLFRKEGQNVTLSCEQNLNHDAMYWYRQDPGQGLRLIYYSQIVNDFQKGDIAEGYSVSREKKESFPLTVTSAQKNPTAFYLCASAKQGFREQFFGPGTRLTVL.

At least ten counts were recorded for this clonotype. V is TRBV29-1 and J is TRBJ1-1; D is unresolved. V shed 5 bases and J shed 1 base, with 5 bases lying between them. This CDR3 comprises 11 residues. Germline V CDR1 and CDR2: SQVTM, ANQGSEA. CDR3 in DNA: TGCAGCGTTAACAGGAACACTGAAGCTTTCTTT. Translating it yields CSVNRNTEAFF.

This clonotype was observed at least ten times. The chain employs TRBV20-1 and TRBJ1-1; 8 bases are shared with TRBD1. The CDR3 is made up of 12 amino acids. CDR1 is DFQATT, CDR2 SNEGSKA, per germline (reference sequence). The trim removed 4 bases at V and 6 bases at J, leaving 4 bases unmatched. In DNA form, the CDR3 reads TGCAGTGCTAAACAGGGGGTAGCTGAAGCTTTCTTT. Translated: CSAKQGVAEAFF.

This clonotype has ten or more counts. CDR3 sequence (DNA): TGTGCCAGCAGTTTCTCCCCTCTCGAGCAGTACTTC. It codes for CASSFSPLEQYF. This sequence joins TRBV27 and TRBJ2-7; D is uncertain. The CDR3 totals 12 residues. The V gene's germline CDR1 is MNHEY and CDR2 SMNVEV (reference sequence). Trimming cost V 3 bases and J 6 bases, with 9 bases left between them.

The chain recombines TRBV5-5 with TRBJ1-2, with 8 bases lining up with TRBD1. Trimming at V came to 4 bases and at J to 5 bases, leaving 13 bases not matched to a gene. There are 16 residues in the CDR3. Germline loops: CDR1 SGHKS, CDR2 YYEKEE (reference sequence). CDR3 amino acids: CASSLSAGTGKYGYTF. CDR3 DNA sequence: TGTGCCAGCAGCCTCTCAGCCGGGACAGGAAAATATGGCTACACCTTC.

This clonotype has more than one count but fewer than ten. The CDR3, as DNA: TGTGCCACCAGAAGCCCAGGGTACCCACCGACTGGAAACACCATATATTTT. Translation: CATRSPGYPPTGNTIYF. The chain recombines TRBV15 with TRBJ1-3; perhaps TRBD1 as D (5 bases). This CDR3 is built from 17 residues. V was clipped by 6 bases and J by 2 bases, with 20 bases between them. The V gene's germline CDR1 is LNHNV and CDR2 YYDKDF (reference sequence).

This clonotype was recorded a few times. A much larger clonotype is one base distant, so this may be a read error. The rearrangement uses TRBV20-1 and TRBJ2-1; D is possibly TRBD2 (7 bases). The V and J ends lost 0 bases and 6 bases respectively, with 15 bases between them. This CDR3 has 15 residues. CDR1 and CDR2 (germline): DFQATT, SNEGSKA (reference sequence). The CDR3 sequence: CSARDWGGSLNEQFF. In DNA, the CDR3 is TGCAGTGCTAGAGATTGGGGGGGCAGTCTCAATGAGCAGTTCTTC.

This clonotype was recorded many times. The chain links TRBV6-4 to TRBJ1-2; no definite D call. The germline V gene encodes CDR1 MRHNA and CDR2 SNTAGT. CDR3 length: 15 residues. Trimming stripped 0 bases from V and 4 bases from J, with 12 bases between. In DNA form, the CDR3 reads TGTGCCAGCAGTGACTCCTTACGGGATTCCTATGGCTACACCTTC. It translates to CASSDSLRDSYGYTF.

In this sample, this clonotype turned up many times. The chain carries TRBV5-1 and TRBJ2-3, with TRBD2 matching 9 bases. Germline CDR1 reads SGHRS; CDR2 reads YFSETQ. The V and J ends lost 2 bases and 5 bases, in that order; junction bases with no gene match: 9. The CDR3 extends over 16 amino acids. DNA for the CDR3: TGCGCCAGCAGCTTCGCGGCGGGGGGGCCGATAGATACGCAGTATTTT. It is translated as CASSFAAGGPIDTQYF.

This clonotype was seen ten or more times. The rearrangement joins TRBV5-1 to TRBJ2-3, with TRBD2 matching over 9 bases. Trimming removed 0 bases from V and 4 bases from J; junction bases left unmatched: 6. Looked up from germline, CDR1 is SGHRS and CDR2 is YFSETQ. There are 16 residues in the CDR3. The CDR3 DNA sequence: TGCGCCAGCAGCTTGGTTGGAGCGGGGGGCTCAGATACGCAGTATTTT. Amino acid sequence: CASSLVGAGGSDTQYF.

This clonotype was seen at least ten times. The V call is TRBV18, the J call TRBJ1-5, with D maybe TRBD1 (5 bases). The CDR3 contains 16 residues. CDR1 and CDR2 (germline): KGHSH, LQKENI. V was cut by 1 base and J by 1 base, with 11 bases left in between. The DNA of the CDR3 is TGTGCCAGCTCACCACGGGGCAGGGAAAGCAATCAGCCCCAGCATTTT. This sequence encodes CASSPRGRESNQPQHF.

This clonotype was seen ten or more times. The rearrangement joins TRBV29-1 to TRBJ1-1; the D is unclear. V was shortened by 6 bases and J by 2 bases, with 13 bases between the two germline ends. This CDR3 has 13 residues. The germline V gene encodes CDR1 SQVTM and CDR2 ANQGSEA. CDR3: CSVAMWTNTEAFF. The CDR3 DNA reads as TGCAGCGTCGCTATGTGGACTAACACTGAAGCTTTCTTT.

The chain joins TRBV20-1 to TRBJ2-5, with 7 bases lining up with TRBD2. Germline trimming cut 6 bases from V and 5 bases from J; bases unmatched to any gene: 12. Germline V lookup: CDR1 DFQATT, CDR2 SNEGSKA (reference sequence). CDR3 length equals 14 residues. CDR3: CSADGDSGWETQYF. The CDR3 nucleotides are TGCAGTGCCGACGGCGATAGCGGGTGGGAGACCCAGTACTTC.

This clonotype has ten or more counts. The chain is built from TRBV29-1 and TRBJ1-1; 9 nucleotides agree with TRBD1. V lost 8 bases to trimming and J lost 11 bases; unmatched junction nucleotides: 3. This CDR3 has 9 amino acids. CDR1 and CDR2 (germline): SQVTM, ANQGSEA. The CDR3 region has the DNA TGCAGCCCAGACAGGGGGGCTTTCTTT. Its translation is CSPDRGAFF. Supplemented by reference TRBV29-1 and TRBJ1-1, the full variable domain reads SAVISQKPSRDICQRGTSLTIQCQVDSQVTMMFWYRQQPGQSLTLIATANQGSEATYESGFVIDKFPISRPNLTFSTLTVSNMSPEDSSIYLCSPDRGAFFGQGTRLTVV.

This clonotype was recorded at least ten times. The CDR3: CASSLAGDRGYTF. In DNA, the CDR3 is TGTGCCAGCAGTTTAGCGGGGGATCGGGGCTACACCTTC. The chain uses TRBV12-3 or TRBV12-4 and TRBJ1-2; the D gene is possibly TRBD1 (5 bases). The CDR3 has 13 residues. The germline V and J ends were trimmed by 0 bases and 8 bases, with 10 bases remaining between them.

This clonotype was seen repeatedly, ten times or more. The CDR3 DNA sequence: TGCGCCAGCAGTCGTCAGACTAGCCGCAATGAGCAGTTCTTC. Protein product: CASSRQTSRNEQFF. The chain links TRBV5-1 to TRBJ2-1, with 7 nucleotides matching TRBD2. The V and J ends lost 5 bases and 6 bases, in that order; junction bases with no gene match: 8. Germline V gene sequence: CDR1 SGHRS, CDR2 YFSETQ. This CDR3 spans 14 amino acids.

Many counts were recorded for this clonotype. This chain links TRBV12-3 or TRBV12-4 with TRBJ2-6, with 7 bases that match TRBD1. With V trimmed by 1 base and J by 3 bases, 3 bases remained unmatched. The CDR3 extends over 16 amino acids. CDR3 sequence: CASSLDRGSGANVLTF. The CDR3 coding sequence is TGTGCCAGCAGTTTAGACAGGGGCAGTGGGGCCAACGTCCTGACTTTC.

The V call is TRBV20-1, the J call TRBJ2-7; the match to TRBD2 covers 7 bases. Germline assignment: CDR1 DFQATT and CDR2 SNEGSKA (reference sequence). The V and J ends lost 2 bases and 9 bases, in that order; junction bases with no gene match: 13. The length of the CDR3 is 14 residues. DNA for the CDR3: TGCAGTGCTAGACCCTGGGGGACTAACTTCTGGCAGTACTTC. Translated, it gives CSARPWGTNFWQYF.

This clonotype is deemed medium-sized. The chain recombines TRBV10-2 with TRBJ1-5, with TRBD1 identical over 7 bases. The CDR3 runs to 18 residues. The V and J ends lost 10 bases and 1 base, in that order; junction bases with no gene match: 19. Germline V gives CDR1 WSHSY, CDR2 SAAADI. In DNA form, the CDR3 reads TGCGCCACCTCACAGGGGACGGCGGACGGGGGAAGCAATCAGCCCCAGCATTTT. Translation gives CATSQGTADGGSNQPQHF.

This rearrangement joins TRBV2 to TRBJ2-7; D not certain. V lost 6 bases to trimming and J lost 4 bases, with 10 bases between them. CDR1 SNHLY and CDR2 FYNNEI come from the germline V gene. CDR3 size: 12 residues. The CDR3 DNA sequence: TGTGCCAGCAGCCCTTATCCGTACGAGCAGTACTTC. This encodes CASSPYPYEQYF.

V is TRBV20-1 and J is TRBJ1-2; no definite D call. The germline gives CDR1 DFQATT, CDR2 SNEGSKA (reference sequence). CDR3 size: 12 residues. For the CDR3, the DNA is TGCGTTGCTAGAGATCAAGGATACGGCTACACCTTC. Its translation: CVARDQGYGYTF.

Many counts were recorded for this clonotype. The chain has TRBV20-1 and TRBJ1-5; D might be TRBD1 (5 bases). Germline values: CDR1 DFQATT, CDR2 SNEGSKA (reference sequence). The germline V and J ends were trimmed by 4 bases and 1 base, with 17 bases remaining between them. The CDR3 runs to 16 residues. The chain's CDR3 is CSANMRGRGSNQPQHF. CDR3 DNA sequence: TGCAGTGCTAATATGAGGGGTCGGGGGAGCAATCAGCCCCAGCATTTT.

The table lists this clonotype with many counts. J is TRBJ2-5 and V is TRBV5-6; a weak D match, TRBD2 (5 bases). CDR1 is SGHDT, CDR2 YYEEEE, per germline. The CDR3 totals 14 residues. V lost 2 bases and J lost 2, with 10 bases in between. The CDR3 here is CASSFVDLQETQYF. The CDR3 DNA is TGTGCCAGCAGCTTCGTGGACTTGCAAGAGACCCAGTACTTC.